This TCR beta chain is drawn from a study of blood T cell repertoires in COVID-19. The protocol was immunoSEQ multiplex PCR, while the TCRdb copy is restricted to in-frame clones and leaves out a portion. The table has more than 350,000 clones, over 75% seen once. Sequencing was done on a sample of peripheral blood. The receptor was derived from a woman in her twenties or thirties with COVID-19, enrolled during active disease.

CDR3 residues: CASSLGGSSTYEQYF. CDR3 nucleotide sequence: TGCGCCAGCAGCTTGGGAGGGAGTTCGACCTACGAGCAGTACTTC. The chain couples TRBV5-1 to TRBJ2-7, with a tentative D call TRBD2 (5 bases). The length of the CDR3 is 15 residues. Trimming took 0 bases from V and 2 from J, leaving 12 bases between them. The germline V gene has CDR1 SGHRS and CDR2 YFSETQ.